Listed below are T cell receptor beta chains from one sample, sequenced in a study of T cell responses to AZD1222 COVID-19 vaccine. The method was immunoSEQ multiplex PCR; TCRdb's version includes in-frame clones alone and lacks a portion of them. The sample includes 60,000 or so clones, roughly 88% of them seen just once. The sequencing used peripheral blood, collected on day 0 of AZD1222 vaccination. All receptors come from an adult in good health. The CDR3 runs from the conserved cysteine through the conserved F or W. Fields, in order: V gene, CDR3 protein.

>TRBV27
CASSADQGLNQPQHF
>TRBV4-2
CASRAGIGGDRSEKLFF
>TRBV12-3/TRBV12-4
CASSFVLYNEQFF
>TRBV3-1/TRBV3-2
CASSQDVSLRTQYF
>TRBV19
CASTTGGQETQYF
>TRBV6-5
CASSLSLRGGTGELFF
>TRBV19
CASSVPGANVLTF
>TRBV2
CASSEGHGDTGELFF
>TRBV14
CASSQVDTQYF
>TRBV7-2
CASSFGNTGELFF
>TRBV7-2
CASSYLRGPNSPLHF
>TRBV7-8
CASGYDEQYF
>TRBV2
CASSESRGDSGELFF
>TRBV3-1/TRBV3-2
CASSQEAVGAKANYGYTF
>TRBV7-9
CASSLLVNEKLFF
>TRBV11-3
CASSQRTSGRYEQFF
>TRBV12-3/TRBV12-4
CASSLTSWEPQHF
>TRBV7-2
CASSGILAGGNIQYF
>TRBV9
CASSVGIRAVQETQYF
>TRBV5-1
CASSLAPGDGNQPQHF
>TRBV5-4
CASSLQGRTNTEAFF
>TRBV7-8
CASSYGLVGYGYTF
>TRBV4-3
CASSPGTGTGHGYTF
>TRBV9
CASSAMTPGLAGEGLYNEQFF
>TRBV7-2
CASSLVAGAATDTQYF
>TRBV19
CATSGSRFQETQYF
>TRBV5-1
CASSGTGGTEAFF
>TRBV10-3
CAISGPFSTDTQYF
>TRBV4-2
CASSQMPSGEADTQYF
>TRBV6-1
CASSEAGPSTDTQYF
>TRBV19
CASSPGGGWSYEQYF
>TRBV7-2
CASSLGLAGLAGDTQYF
>TRBV5-6
CASMRGVVIGGNTIYF
>TRBV3-1/TRBV3-2
CASSPTGSGYTF
>TRBV3-1/TRBV3-2
CASSQPRREIDEQFF
>TRBV7-9
CASSLGVLVGPGTDTQYF
>TRBV7-2
CASSYQEALYGYTF
>TRBV4-1
CASSHDRETQYF
>TRBV18
CASSPSTSGGSYEQYF
>TRBV7-9
CASIRERDEQFF
>TRBV19
CASLRLGTSYSNQPQHF
>TRBV9
CASSLGTGWNTEAFF
>TRBV30
CAWSWSGRNEKLFF
>TRBV4-2
CASSQVPDRGANEKLFF
>TRBV29-1
CSEGGLMNTEAFF
>TRBV5-1
CASSEQDFSYEQYF
>TRBV29-1
CSGGGTADNEQFF
>TRBV28
CASSSLAGAGHNEQFF
>TRBV15
CATSRGAGTDTQYF
>TRBV7-2
CASSPNRTPNTEAFF
>TRBV6-2/TRBV6-3
CASSQAGGRFSAYNEQFF
>TRBV5-1
CASSRSGTGGPGANVLTF
>TRBV7-2
CASSQGQGWYGYTF
>TRBV4-3
CASSQARDRAYEQYF